This T cell receptor (beta chain) was identified in a study of shared T cell receptors in the human thymus listed by TCRdb under 2021. For the wider study: The study examined how the human thymus generates shared, self-reactive T-cell receptor alpha chains.

For this clone: The antigen it binds to is not known. No quality values exist for individual bases; no much larger clone is one base distant.

At the junction V is shortened by 4 bases and J by 3 bases; bases outside the gene matches: 14. The CDR3 measures 17 amino acids from cysteine to phenylalanine. Here the CDR3 DNA is all that survives: 51 bases in frame from base 1. The germline V gene supplies CDR1 MGHRA and CDR2 YSYEKL. Libraries were made using the immunoSEQ multiplex PCR assay. TCRdb's version of the immuneACCESS table is confined to in-frame rearrangements and falls short of the full clone set. An unresolved V gene accounts for under half of the shortfall where checked; the remainder is of unknown origin. This sample gives hundreds of thousands of clones in total; approximately 89% of them show up just once. The top ten hold about 0.0094% of the sample. Another study also made use of these data, one on human thymus T cells. The second investigation adds: In Finland, the donors were immunologically healthy infants who were having open corrective cardiac surgery for congenital heart defects. Thymus tissue was collected as surgical resects that were removed during corrective cardiac surgery. Usage of V and J gene segments appeared to be biased in both the thymic and the peripheral blood repertoires. Highly overlapping thymic TCR repertoires among unrelated individuals were reported in the related research. TCR alpha and beta repertoires from about 8 infant thymus samples and a few related peripheral blood samples were characterized in the study. Donor ages ranged from about 6 to 244 days, and the cohort comprised six or seven male and two female infants. Thymocytes were released mechanically from tissue and stored at -70 °C as pellets of roughly 9-31 million cells. Genomic DNA was extracted from frozen cell pellets with a QIAsymphony instrument. TCRB and TCRAD loci were amplified from a standardized quantity of quality-controlled genomic DNA using the immunoSEQ multiplex PCR assay. Amplicons spanned the V(D)J region at a length sufficient to cover the CDR3 and identify V and J genes. Amplicon sequencing was performed on an Illumina platform through the commercial immunoSEQ service. Primer bias and sequencing errors were corrected as previously described, and TCRAD and TCRB definitions were based on the IMGT database. The repertoires were analysed using immunoSEQ Analyzer 3.0 and VDJTools for basic statistics, V/J segment usage, diversity estimates, rarefaction and pairwise overlap. Chao1, ChaoE, Efron-Thisted, Shannon and inverse Simpson indices were used to estimate diversity, which was also estimated on datasets down-sampled to the smallest sample. Repertoire overlap was assessed by strict matching of CDR3 nucleotide sequence, V gene and J gene, and clustering was done by Jaccard-based multidimensional scaling. On average, thymus samples yielded around 810,000 unique TCRB clonotypes, whereas blood samples yielded 65,000 to 100,000.

The receptor chain draws on TRBV4-1 and TRBJ2-5, with 7 junctional bases fitting TRBD1. Sequencing used thymocytes. This sequence originates from a boy in the first two years of life with a congenital heart defect. Donor details come from another sample of the same person, matched by shared clones. The CDR3 protein sequence reads: CASSPQSVGQPKETQYF. The sequenced DNA: TGCGCCAGCAGCCCCCAATCAGTGGGACAGCCAAAAGAGACCCAGTACTTC.